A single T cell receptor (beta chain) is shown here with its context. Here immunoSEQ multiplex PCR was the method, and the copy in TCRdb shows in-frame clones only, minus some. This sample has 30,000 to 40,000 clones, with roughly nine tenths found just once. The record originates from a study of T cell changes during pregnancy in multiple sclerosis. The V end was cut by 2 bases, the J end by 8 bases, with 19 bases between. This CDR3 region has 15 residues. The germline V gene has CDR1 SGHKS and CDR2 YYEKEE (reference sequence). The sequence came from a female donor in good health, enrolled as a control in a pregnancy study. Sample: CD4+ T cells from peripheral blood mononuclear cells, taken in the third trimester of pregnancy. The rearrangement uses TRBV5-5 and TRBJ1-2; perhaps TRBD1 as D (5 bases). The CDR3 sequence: CASSFISTVIGGYTF. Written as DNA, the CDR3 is TGTGCCAGCAGCTTCATTTCGACAGTAATCGGAGGCTACACCTTC.